A selection of T cell receptor beta chains follows, all from one sample in a study of PD-L1 blockade in urothelial cancer. Measured with immunoSEQ multiplex PCR; TCRdb has only the in-frame clones, and not every one. The table includes roughly 50,000 clones, around 79% detected once. This specimen was PBMCs, taken around atezolizumab (anti-PD-L1) treatment. These receptors all come from an older man with urothelial cancer. Each CDR3 is given with its conserved first and last residue. The order of the fields is clone size, J gene, D gene, V gene, CDR3 DNA, CDR3 protein. A D gene is named only where the DNA matches it firmly. Some rows mark clone size as missing; the rest say once, few, many or name a class of expanded clone.

size: -
J: TRBJ1-1
D: -
V: TRBV7-2
DNA: TGTGCCAGCAGCTCACACCAGAACACTGAAGCTTTCTTT
CDR3: CASSSHQNTEAFF

size: -
J: TRBJ2-7
D: -
V: TRBV4-3
DNA: TGCGCCAGCAGCCAAGAAATCGGGGCCTACGAGCAGTACTTC
CDR3: CASSQEIGAYEQYF

size: -
J: TRBJ2-4
D: -
V: TRBV10-1
DNA: TGCGCCAAACAGGGCTCGTCCATTCAGTACTTC
CDR3: CAKQGSSIQYF

size: -
J: TRBJ1-6
D: -
V: TRBV7-2
DNA: TGTGCCAGCAGCTTAGGAGGGACACAGAATTCACCCCTCCACTTT
CDR3: CASSLGGTQNSPLHF

size: -
J: TRBJ2-1
D: -
V: TRBV7-9
DNA: TGTGCCAGCAGCTTAGACCTCAGGCAGTTCTTC
CDR3: CASSLDLRQFF

size: -
J: TRBJ2-1
D: TRBD2
V: TRBV10-3
DNA: TGTGCCATCAGCGACCGGCGGGGGAGCTACAATGAGCAGTTCTTC
CDR3: CAISDRRGSYNEQFF

size: -
J: TRBJ2-1
D: -
V: TRBV21-1
DNA: TGTGCCAGCAGCGGGAGGACTAGCGGGAGAAATTACAATGAGCAGTTCTTC
CDR3: CASSGRTSGRNYNEQFF

size: -
J: TRBJ2-2
D: TRBD2
V: TRBV4-3
DNA: TGCGCCAGCAGCCAAGAGCCGGGAGGGACCGGGGAGCTGTTTTTT
CDR3: CASSQEPGGTGELFF

size: few
J: TRBJ1-5
D: -
V: TRBV7-2
DNA: TGTGCCAGCAGCTTAACGTCAGGGTTAGGGAGCAATCAGCCCCAGCATTTT
CDR3: CASSLTSGLGSNQPQHF

size: -
J: TRBJ1-2
D: -
V: TRBV29-1
DNA: TGCAGCGTCTGGGTGGGGGCACCCTATGGCTACACCTTC
CDR3: CSVWVGAPYGYTF

size: -
J: TRBJ2-1
D: TRBD2
V: TRBV6-5
DNA: TGTGCCAGCAGTTACTCGACTAGCGGGAATCATGAGCAGTTCTTC
CDR3: CASSYSTSGNHEQFF

size: once
J: TRBJ2-4
D: TRBD2
V: TRBV4-1
DNA: TGCGCCAGCAGCCAAGTTATGGGAGGGGACATTCAGTACTTC
CDR3: CASSQVMGGDIQYF

size: -
J: TRBJ2-1
D: TRBD1
V: TRBV5-4
DNA: TGTGCCAGCAGCTCCCGGGACAGATTTTACAATGAGCAGTTCTTC
CDR3: CASSSRDRFYNEQFF

size: few
J: TRBJ2-2
D: -
V: TRBV10-3
DNA: TGTGCCACCCAGGGGGCGGGAGTATCCACCGGGGAGCTGTTTTTT
CDR3: CATQGAGVSTGELFF

size: -
J: TRBJ1-1
D: -
V: TRBV7-2
DNA: TGTGCCAGCAGCTTACGGGGTGTGAACACTGAAGCTTTCTTT
CDR3: CASSLRGVNTEAFF

size: -
J: TRBJ2-1
D: TRBD2
V: TRBV6-1
DNA: TGTGCCAGCTCGACTAGCGGGAAGTCCAATGAGCAGTTCTTC
CDR3: CASSTSGKSNEQFF

size: -
J: TRBJ1-2
D: TRBD1
V: TRBV2
DNA: TGTGCCAGCAGCCCGGGACAGGGTAAGGGCTACACCTTC
CDR3: CASSPGQGKGYTF